These 22 T cell receptor beta chains were all obtained from the same sample, sequenced in a study of blood T cell repertoires in COVID-19. Generated by immunoSEQ multiplex PCR, the TCRdb table keeps only in-frame clones and is missing some. This table has 140,000 or so clones, about 76% appearing once. Sequencing input: peripheral blood. All receptors derive from a woman aged 70-85 years with COVID-19, enrolled during active disease.

The CDR3: CASSQSGGPTGELFF. The CDR3 DNA sequence: TGTGCCAGCAGCCAGAGCGGGGGGCCCACCGGGGAGCTGTTTTTT. V usage is TRBV3-1 (or the pseudogene TRBV3-2) and J usage is TRBJ2-2; 9 nucleotides agree with TRBD2. The CDR3 extends over 15 amino acids. The trim removed 3 bases at V and 4 bases at J, leaving 3 bases unmatched. Germline loops: CDR1 LGHDT, CDR2 YNNKEL (reference sequence).

The CDR3 region is CASSTGLGGNTIYF. CDR3 DNA sequence: TGTGCCAGCAGTACAGGGCTGGGAGGAAACACCATATATTTT. V is TRBV6-2 or TRBV6-3 and J is TRBJ1-3; D may be TRBD1 (6 bases). V lost 5 bases, J lost 4 bases, and 12 bases lay in between. CDR1 and CDR2 (germline): MNHEY, SVGEGT. This CDR3 contains 14 residues.

This chain links TRBV24-1 with TRBJ2-3, with 10 nucleotides matching TRBD2. The CDR3 consists of 16 residues. Per the germline V gene, CDR1 is KGHDR and CDR2 is SFDVKD. The trim removed 1 base at V and 6 bases at J, leaving 6 bases unmatched. CDR3: CATSDFSAGGVDTQYF. CDR3 DNA: TGTGCCACCAGTGATTTCTCAGCGGGGGGGGTGGATACGCAGTATTTT.

The V gene is TRBV5-1, the J gene TRBJ2-7; D might be TRBD1 (6 bases). Trimming took 5 bases from V and 5 from J, leaving 17 bases between them. The CDR3 totals 14 residues. CDR1 and CDR2 from the germline V gene are SGHRS and YFSETQ. The CDR3 reads CASRGSVTGHEQYF. For the CDR3, the DNA is TGCGCCAGCAGGGGATCCGTGACAGGTCACGAGCAGTACTTC.

The J gene is TRBJ1-1, the V gene TRBV6-5; 11 nucleotides match TRBD1. The CDR3 extends over 14 amino acids. Germline V gene sequence: CDR1 MNHEY, CDR2 SVGAGI. V was pared by 6 bases and J by 5 bases, with 5 bases of the junction left unmatched. This CDR3 reads CASRLGTGGTEAFF. The DNA for the CDR3 is TGTGCCAGCAGGCTCGGGACAGGGGGGACTGAAGCTTTCTTT.

The gene calls are TRBV3-1 (or the pseudogene TRBV3-2) and TRBJ1-1, with D tentatively TRBD1 (5 bases). The CDR3 runs to 14 residues. The V gene's germline CDR1 is LGHDT and CDR2 YNNKEL (reference sequence). Deletions cut 2 bases from V and 4 bases from J, with 11 bases between. CDR3 nucleotide sequence: TGTGCCAGCAGCCAACGGGACTCGGGCACTGAAGCTTTCTTT. It is translated as CASSQRDSGTEAFF.

This clone was recorded a few times. This chain joins TRBV6-2 or TRBV6-3 and TRBJ1-1; 8 bases map to TRBD1. The CDR3 covers 13 residues. The V gene end was trimmed by 5 bases and the J gene end by 6 bases; junction bases not matched to a gene: 5. From germline, CDR1 is MNHEY and CDR2 SVGEGT. The CDR3 protein is CASSQGAGAEAFF. CDR3 sequence (DNA): TGTGCCAGCAGTCAGGGGGCAGGGGCTGAAGCTTTCTTT.

This clone was counted a single time. The J gene is TRBJ1-5, the V gene TRBV4-2; TRBD1 matches 8 bases. The CDR3 is 13 amino acids. CDR1 is LGHNA, CDR2 YNFKEQ, per germline. Germline trimming cut 5 bases from V and 4 bases from J; bases unmatched to any gene: 1. This CDR3 is CASSGDRNQPQHF. DNA of the CDR3: TGTGCCAGCAGCGGGGACAGGAATCAGCCCCAGCATTTT.

The chain joins TRBV12-3 or TRBV12-4 to TRBJ1-2; unclear D gene. Trimming cost V 5 bases and J 4 bases, with 11 bases left between them. The CDR3 has 13 residues. Here the CDR3 reads CASSPDGVYGYTF. The CDR3, as DNA: TGTGCCAGCAGTCCAGACGGGGTCTATGGCTACACCTTC.

This clone has a single count. The rearrangement links TRBV11-2 to TRBJ2-7; D might be TRBD2 (5 bases). V was pared by 5 bases and J by 3 bases, with 8 bases between. The CDR3 contains 12 residues. Germline V gene lookup returns CDR1 SGHAT and CDR2 FQNNGV. For the CDR3, the DNA is TGTGCCAGCAGCCGCGGACTCTACGAGCAGTACTTC. Translation: CASSRGLYEQYF.

The chain couples TRBV20-1 to TRBJ2-4; D is undetermined. The V end was cut by 3 bases, the J end by 0 bases, with 9 bases between. This CDR3 contains 14 residues. Germline V gene sequence: CDR1 DFQATT, CDR2 SNEGSKA (reference sequence). CDR3 sequence reads: CSASLRLAKNIQYF. The DNA for the CDR3 is TGCAGTGCTAGTCTCCGACTAGCCAAAAACATTCAGTACTTC.

In its sample, this clone was seen a few times. The V gene is TRBV7-3, the J gene TRBJ1-1; 7 bases align to TRBD1. Looked up from germline, CDR1 is SGHTA and CDR2 is FQGTGA. V lost 4 bases, J lost 1 base, and 3 bases stayed unmatched. There are 14 residues in the CDR3. The CDR3 loop reads CASSSSGGNTEAFF. The CDR3 DNA follows: TGTGCCAGCAGCTCCTCAGGGGGGAACACTGAAGCTTTCTTT.

The chain employs TRBV5-1 and TRBJ1-1, with D possibly being TRBD1 (5 bases). The CDR3 covers 15 residues. The germline V gene encodes CDR1 SGHRS and CDR2 YFSETQ. The ends were cut back, 0 bases at V and 5 bases at J, with 14 bases in the middle. The CDR3 loop is CASSLAWGGGTEAFF. CDR3 in DNA: TGCGCCAGCAGCTTGGCCTGGGGCGGGGGAACTGAAGCTTTCTTT. The full variable domain, its missing parts supplied by reference TRBV5-1 and TRBJ1-1, is KAGVTQTPRYLIKTRGQQVTLSCSPISGHRSVSWYQQTPGQGLQFLFEYFSETQRNKGNFPGRFSGRQFSNSRSEMNVSTLELGDSALYLCASSLAWGGGTEAFFGQGTRLTVV.

The J gene is TRBJ1-5, the V gene TRBV30, with D uncertain. Trimming removed 0 bases from V and 3 bases from J, with 9 bases in between. This CDR3 has 14 amino acids. CDR1 and CDR2 from the germline V gene are GTSNPN and SVGIG (reference sequence). The CDR3 reads CAWSVPQVNQPQHF. DNA of the CDR3: TGTGCCTGGAGTGTACCGCAGGTCAATCAGCCCCAGCATTTT.

The chain recombines TRBV19 with TRBJ2-5; 9 positions match TRBD1. This CDR3 is 15 amino acids long. Trimming took 5 bases from V and 5 from J; bases not matched to a gene: 9. Germline V gives CDR1 LNHDA, CDR2 SQIVND (reference sequence). CDR3: CASSQDRGLLETQYF. CDR3 bases: TGTGCCAGTAGTCAGGACAGGGGATTATTGGAGACCCAGTACTTC.

This clone was counted once. J is TRBJ1-1 and V is TRBV27; 7 nucleotides match TRBD1. The CDR3 consists of 13 residues. Germline CDR1 and CDR2: MNHEY and SMNVEV (reference sequence). V lost 8 bases to trimming and J lost 7 bases; unmatched junction nucleotides: 10. The CDR3 nucleotides read TGTGCCAGCCGGAAGGGGGCGCGAAGTGAAGCTTTCTTT. Its translation: CASRKGARSEAFF.

The genes are TRBV15 and TRBJ1-3; tentative D call: TRBD1 (6 bases). This CDR3 is built from 16 residues. CDR1 and CDR2 (germline): LNHNV, YYDKDF (reference sequence). V was pared by 5 bases and J by 0 bases, with 14 bases between. For the CDR3, the DNA is TGTGCCACCAGCGACCCTCAGGGGACCTCTGGAAACACCATATATTTT. Translating gives CATSDPQGTSGNTIYF. Complete variable domain (other parts from reference TRBV15 and TRBJ1-3): DAMVIQNPRYQVTQFGKPVTLSCSQTLNHNVMYWYQQKSSQAPKLLFHYYDKDFNNEADTPDNFQSRRPNTSFCFLDIRSPGLGDTAMYLCATSDPQGTSGNTIYFGEGSWLTVV.

This clone has only a few counts. J is TRBJ2-7 and V is TRBV4-2; possibly TRBD2 for D (6 bases). V lost 1 base, J lost 1 base, and 11 bases lay in between. There are 15 residues in the CDR3. From germline, CDR1 is LGHNA and CDR2 YNFKEQ. The CDR3 bases are TGTGCCAGCAGCCAAGGAGGGAGCGGGTCCTACGAGCAGTACTTC. It is translated as CASSQGGSGSYEQYF.

The gene calls are TRBV11-2 and TRBJ1-1, with D unclear. V lost 6 bases and J lost 1, with 18 bases in between. CDR1 SGHAT and CDR2 FQNNGV come from the germline V gene. This CDR3 has 16 amino acids. As DNA, the CDR3 is TGTGCCAGCAGTATCCCCGACAACCGTGAGAACACTGAAGCTTTCTTT. Translated: CASSIPDNRENTEAFF. Full variable domain (rest looked up from reference TRBV11-2 and TRBJ1-1): EAGVAQSPRYKIIEKRQSVAFWCNPISGHATLYWYQQILGQGPKLLIQFQNNGVVDDSQLPKDRFSAERLKGVDSTLKIQPAKLEDSAVYLCASSIPDNRENTEAFFGQGTRLTVV.

This clone has just a few counts. J is TRBJ1-2 and V is TRBV10-3; 7 bases map to TRBD1. Germline V CDR1 and CDR2: ENHRY, SYGVKD. The CDR3 consists of 16 residues. The V gene end was trimmed by 0 bases and the J gene end by 0 bases; junction bases not matched to a gene: 4. The CDR3 loop is CAISESGQISNYGYTF. The CDR3 DNA follows: TGTGCCATCAGTGAGTCGGGACAGATTTCTAACTATGGCTACACCTTC.

This chain links TRBV28 with TRBJ1-2; D ambiguous. The CDR3 is made up of 13 amino acids. V shed 6 bases and J shed 4 bases, with 12 bases lying between them. Per germline, CDR1 MDHEN and CDR2 SYDVKM. The CDR3 DNA reads TGTGCCAGCAGGTCACTGGGCCTCTATGGCTACACCTTC. Translation gives CASRSLGLYGYTF.

The chain has TRBV15 and TRBJ1-2; 7 bases map to TRBD1. The CDR3 contains 18 residues. Germline loops: CDR1 LNHNV, CDR2 YYDKDF (reference sequence). V was pared by 5 bases and J by 4 bases, with 19 bases of the junction left unmatched. CDR3 DNA: TGTGCCACCAGCCCCCCAAGAGGGGGGACAGCTTTGGGCTATGGCTACACCTTC. Encoded protein: CATSPPRGGTALGYGYTF.